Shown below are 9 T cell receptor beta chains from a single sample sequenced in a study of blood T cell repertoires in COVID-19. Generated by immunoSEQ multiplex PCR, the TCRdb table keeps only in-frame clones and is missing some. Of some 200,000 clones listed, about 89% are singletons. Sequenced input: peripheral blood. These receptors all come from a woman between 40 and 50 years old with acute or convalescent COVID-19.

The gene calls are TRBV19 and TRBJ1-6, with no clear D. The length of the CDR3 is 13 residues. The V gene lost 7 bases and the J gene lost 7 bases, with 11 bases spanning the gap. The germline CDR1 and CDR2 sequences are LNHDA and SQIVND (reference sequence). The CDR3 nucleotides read TGTGCCAGTATGAGACTCCCCAATTCACCCCTCCACTTT. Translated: CASMRLPNSPLHF.

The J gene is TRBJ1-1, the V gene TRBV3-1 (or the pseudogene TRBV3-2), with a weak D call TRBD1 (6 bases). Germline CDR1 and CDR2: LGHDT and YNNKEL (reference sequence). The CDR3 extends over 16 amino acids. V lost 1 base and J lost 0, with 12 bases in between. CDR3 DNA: TGTGCCAGCAGCCAAGTTGGTACAGGGATGAACACTGAAGCTTTCTTT. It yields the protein CASSQVGTGMNTEAFF.

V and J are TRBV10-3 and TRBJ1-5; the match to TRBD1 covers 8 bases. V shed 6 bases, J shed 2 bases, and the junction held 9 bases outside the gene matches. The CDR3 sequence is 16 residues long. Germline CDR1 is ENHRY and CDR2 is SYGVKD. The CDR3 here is CAISGQGMNGNQPQHF. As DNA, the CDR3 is TGTGCCATCAGCGGACAGGGAATGAATGGCAATCAGCCCCAGCATTTT.

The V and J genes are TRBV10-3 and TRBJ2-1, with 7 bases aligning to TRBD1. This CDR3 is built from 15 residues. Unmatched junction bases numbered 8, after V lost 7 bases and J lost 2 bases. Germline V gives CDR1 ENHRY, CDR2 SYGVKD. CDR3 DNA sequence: TGTGCCATCACCGCACAGGGGATGGCCTACAATGAGCAGTTCTTC. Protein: CAITAQGMAYNEQFF.

The CDR3 loop reads CASSQREGYEQYV. CDR3 nucleotides: TGCGCCAGCAGCCAGCGTGAGGGCTACGAGCAGTACGTC. The V gene is TRBV4-1, the J gene TRBJ2-7; the D gene is possibly TRBD2 (5 bases). Trimming removed 3 bases at V and 3 bases at J, with 9 bases between. Germline CDR1 and CDR2: MGHRA and YSYEKL. This CDR3 has 13 amino acids.

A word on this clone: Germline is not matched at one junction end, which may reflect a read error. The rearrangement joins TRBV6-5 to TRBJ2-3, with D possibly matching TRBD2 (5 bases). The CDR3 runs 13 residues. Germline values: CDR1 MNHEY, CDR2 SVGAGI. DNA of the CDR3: TGCGCCGGAGCGGTGATAAGCACAGATACGCAGTATTTT. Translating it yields CAGAVISTDTQYF.

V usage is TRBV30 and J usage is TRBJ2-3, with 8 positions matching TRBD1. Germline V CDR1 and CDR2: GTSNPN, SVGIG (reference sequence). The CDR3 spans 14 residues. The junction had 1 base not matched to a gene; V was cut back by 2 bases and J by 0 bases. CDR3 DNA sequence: TGTGCCTGGAGTCAGGGGGCTAGCACAGATACGCAGTATTTT. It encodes CAWSQGASTDTQYF.

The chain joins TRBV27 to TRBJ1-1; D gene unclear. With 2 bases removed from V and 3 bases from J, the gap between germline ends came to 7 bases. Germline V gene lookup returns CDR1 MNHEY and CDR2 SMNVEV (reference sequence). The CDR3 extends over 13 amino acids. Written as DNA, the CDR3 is TGTGCCAGCAGTTTAGACTGGTACACTGAAGCTTTCTTT. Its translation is CASSLDWYTEAFF.

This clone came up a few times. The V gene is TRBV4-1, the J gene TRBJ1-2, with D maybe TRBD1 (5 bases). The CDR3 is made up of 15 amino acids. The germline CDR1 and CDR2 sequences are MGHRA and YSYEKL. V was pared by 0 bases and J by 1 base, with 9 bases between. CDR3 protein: CASSQDQGINYGYTF. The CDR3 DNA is TGCGCCAGCAGCCAAGATCAGGGAATTAACTATGGCTACACCTTC.